This T cell receptor (beta chain) was profiled in a study of response to subunit inactivated influenza vaccine. Study-level findings and limits: Few new T cells, the authors suggested, are recruited by each seasonal influenza vaccination.

Each CDR3 protein is one row after TCRdb ran MiXCR on the RT-PCR reads. Among under 850,000 distinct CDR3 sequences listed, less than 20% were seen once. CDR1 is SGHNT and CDR2 is YENEEA in the germline V gene. Losses at the gene ends were 5 bases for V and 5 bases for J; bases not matched to a gene: 11. The CDR3 is 16 residues long. About this clonotype itself: Its antigen remains unidentified.

The receptor comes from a man in his fifties or sixties who received an inactivated influenza vaccine. The input for sequencing was PBMCs from blood, taken roughly 5 days after vaccination. This chain uses TRBV11-3 with TRBJ2-2; the match to TRBD1 covers 7 bases. CDR3 sequence reads: CASSQFRTGETGELFF. The CDR3, as DNA: TGTGCCAGCAGCCAATTTCGGACAGGAGAAACCGGGGAGCTGTTTTTT. Variable domain in full (rest from reference TRBV11-3 and TRBJ2-2): EAGVVQSPRYKIIEKKQPVAFWCNPISGHNTLYWYLQNLGQGPELLIRYENEEAVDDSQLPKDRFSAERLKGVDSTLKIQPAELGDSAVYLCASSQFRTGETGELFFGEGSRLTVL.